This T cell receptor (beta chain) was sequenced for a study of OX40 agonist ivuxolimab in advanced cancers. Whole-study context: An agonistic anti-OX40 (CD134) antibody, ivuxolimab, was used to treat the patients.

As to this clone: Its specificity is unknown.

The germline V gene has CDR1 LNHNV and CDR2 YYDKDF (reference sequence). Trimming cost V 0 bases and J 1 base; bases outside gene matches: 1. This CDR3 comprises 15 residues. Enrollment shut out patients with autoimmune disease history or systemic immunosuppression. Some clones are missing from TCRdb's copy, which holds only in-frame ones; the method was immunoSEQ multiplex PCR. This table holds approximately 70,000 clones, roughly 87% found once. Study-level points and caveats: Doses of 0.1 to 3.0 mg/kg were accompanied by clonal expansion of CD4+ and CD8+ blood T cells by week 6.

The V call is TRBV15, the J call TRBJ2-5; TRBD1 matches 8 bases. The sample here was CD4+ or CD8+ T cells sorted from blood, taken in a trial of the OX40 agonist ivuxolimab. The origin of this receptor is an adult with an advanced solid tumor such as melanoma, head and neck, liver or kidney cancer. This CDR3 reads CATSRDRGPQETQYF. The CDR3 region has the DNA TGTGCCACCAGCAGAGACAGGGGGCCCCAAGAGACCCAGTACTTC.